Included here is one T cell receptor beta chain sequence, with context. What it binds is unknown. The CDR3 totals 16 residues. Germline-derived CDR1 and CDR2 are SGHNT and YYREEE (reference sequence). V trimming: 3 bases; J trimming: 2 bases; junction bases outside the gene matches: 6. This record belongs to a study of a mutant IDH1 vaccine in newly diagnosed glioma. At the level of the study: The initiation of vaccination occurred 4-6 weeks after radiotherapy alone, or with temozolomide cycles. Earlier care involved radiotherapy, temozolomide, or both, and the majority received both. Sex among treated patients split 62.5% male, about 38% female; mean age was roughly 40 years.

Time point defined: week 5, during vaccination. Doses of 300 ug of mutant IDH1 20-mer peptide were given with topical imiquimod. The protocol was immunoSEQ multiplex PCR, while the TCRdb copy is restricted to in-frame clones and leaves out a portion. The sample holds tens of thousands of clones, about 90% seen once. The rearrangement uses TRBV5-4 and TRBJ2-1; 9 nucleotides match TRBD1. This receptor was identified in a woman aged 40-49 years with glioma. Some clones in this sample may be carry-over from other donors' samples. Sequences were derived from peripheral blood mononuclear cells (PBMCs), sampled from a glioma patient whose treatment included an IDH1 peptide vaccine. DNA of the CDR3: TGTGCCAGCAGCTCCCGAACAGGGGGCGCCTACAATGAGCAGTTCTTC. Amino acids: CASSSRTGGAYNEQFF.